Detailed here is one T cell receptor beta chain. Primers used in a second PCR of roughly 7 to 11 cycles were a sample-barcoded 5' primer and a J-beta primer mix. TCRdb re-analysed the 5' RACE reads in MiXCR, keeping a single row per CDR3 protein. There are some 940,000 distinct CDR3 sequences in the sample; 25% to 35% occur only once, and 10% lies in the top ten. The record originates from a study of blood T cells in healthy people across ages. Each of the donors had roughly 9.1 milliliters of peripheral blood drawn into EDTA-treated Vacutainer tubes. The V gene's germline CDR1 is LGHDT and CDR2 YNNKEL (reference sequence). CDR3 length: 17 amino acids. The V end was cut by 1 base, the J end by 0 bases, with 13 bases between. The sample was also linked to a second study, of T cells of mothers and their children. That source adds: Three mothers and their six children, all healthy Caucasians, donated.

This TCR was recovered from a woman aged 40-49 years in good health. The chain carries TRBV3-1 and TRBJ2-1, with D possibly being TRBD1 (5 bases). The specimen was blood. The CDR3 DNA sequence: TGTGCCAGCAGCCAAGGAAGTTCCAGGGTCTCCTACAATGAGCAGTTCTTC. Amino acids: CASSQGSSRVSYNEQFF.